This record covers a single T cell receptor beta chain. Its antigen is unidentified. Using immunoSEQ multiplex PCR, the repertoire was profiled, and TCRdb retains in-frame clones only, with some absent. In the table there are tens of thousands of clones, more than 80% of which are singletons. V lost 3 bases, J lost 4 bases, and 10 bases stayed unmatched. The germline gives CDR1 SGHAT, CDR2 FQNNGV. The CDR3 runs 16 residues. This specimen belongs to a study of OX40 agonist ivuxolimab in advanced cancers. Study-level background: Those enrolled were 82.7% male, with a mean age of 60 years and ages from about 20 to 79. Study conclusions and caveats: Some nonresponders additionally presented with little normalized T-cell clonal expansion.

With autoimmune disease history or systemic immunosuppression, patients were excluded. V gene TRBV11-2 combines with J gene TRBJ2-5; TRBD1 aligns across 8 bases. This TCR derives from an adult with an advanced solid tumor such as melanoma, head and neck, liver or kidney cancer. Sequenced material: CD4+ or CD8+ T cells sorted from blood, taken in a trial of the OX40 agonist ivuxolimab. The DNA for the CDR3 is TGTGCCAGCAGCTTGGGACAGGCTAGGGGTAGAGAGACCCAGTACTTC. Protein product: CASSLGQARGRETQYF. The full variable domain, its missing parts supplied by reference TRBV11-2 and TRBJ2-5, is EAGVAQSPRYKIIEKRQSVAFWCNPISGHATLYWYQQILGQGPKLLIQFQNNGVVDDSQLPKDRFSAERLKGVDSTLKIQPAKLEDSAVYLCASSLGQARGRETQYFGPGTRLLVL.